Presented here are 28 T cell receptor beta chains from one specimen sequenced in a study of naive and memory T cell subsets. An equimolar mix of two oligonucleotides served as the beta constant-region primer for TRBC1 and TRBC2. TCRdb used MiXCR to reprocess the UMI-ligation and nested PCR reads, holding one entry per CDR3 protein. The data contain around 160,000 distinct CDR3 sequences, about a sixth of them singletons. Material for sequencing was naive CD4+ T cells from blood. Receptors were obtained from a human donor in good health.

The rearrangement joins TRBV6-5 to TRBJ2-6; 8 bases are a match to TRBD1. With 6 bases clipped from V and 4 bases from J, the junction kept 5 bases outside the gene matches. In germline, CDR1 is MNHEY, CDR2 SVGAGI. This CDR3 contains 15 residues. CDR3 amino acids: CASSSGGLGANVLTF. For the CDR3, the DNA is TGTGCCAGCAGCTCAGGGGGCTTGGGGGCCAACGTCCTGACTTTC.

V usage is TRBV6-2 or TRBV6-3 and J usage is TRBJ2-1; TRBD2 matches at 12 bases. CDR3 size: 15 residues. CDR1 and CDR2 from the germline V gene are MNHEY and SVGEGT. With V trimmed by 6 bases and J by 7 bases, 7 bases remained unmatched. CDR3 in amino acids: CASRRPSGGGNEQFF. The CDR3 DNA is TGTGCCAGCAGGCGTCCTAGCGGGGGGGGGAATGAGCAGTTCTTC.

This clonotype was seen more than once but under ten times. The V call is TRBV10-3, the J call TRBJ2-2; 10 bases fit TRBD1. The germline gives CDR1 ENHRY, CDR2 SYGVKD. Trimming took 8 bases from V and 5 from J; bases not matched to a gene: 5. The CDR3 spans 14 residues. For the CDR3, the DNA is TGTGCCATCTCCGGGACAGGGGATACCGGGGAGCTGTTTTTT. Protein product: CAISGTGDTGELFF.

In DNA, the CDR3 is TGTGCCATCAGGAAGGGACAAGAGAAAGAGACCCAGTACTTC. Translation: CAIRKGQEKETQYF. The V and J genes are TRBV10-3 and TRBJ2-5; D is possibly TRBD1 (6 bases). The CDR3 covers 14 residues. Between the trimmed V and J ends, which lost 6 bases and 3 bases, there was a span of 14 bases. Germline V gene data show CDR1 as ENHRY and CDR2 as SYGVKD.

This chain connects TRBV5-4 to TRBJ1-1; possible D gene TRBD1, 5 bases. The CDR3 extends over 14 amino acids. CDR1 and CDR2 from the germline V gene are SGHNT and YYREEE (reference sequence). V was pared by 0 bases and J by 4 bases, with 10 bases between. The CDR3 region is CASSLDQGGTEAFF. CDR3 coding DNA: TGTGCCAGCAGCTTGGACCAGGGCGGCACTGAAGCTTTCTTT.

This clonotype was counted a few times. This chain joins TRBV12-3 or TRBV12-4 and TRBJ1-6, with a possible D match to TRBD1 (6 bases). The CDR3 runs 16 residues. V shed 3 bases and J shed 7 bases, with 16 bases lying between them. CDR3 region: CASSFTAGGTNSPLHF. The CDR3 region has the DNA TGTGCCAGCAGTTTTACGGCTGGGGGCACAAATTCACCCCTCCACTTT.

This rearrangement joins TRBV7-3 to TRBJ1-3; D not certain. V lost 5 bases, J lost 4 bases, and 15 bases lay in between. Per germline, CDR1 SGHTA and CDR2 FQGTGA. This CDR3 has 15 amino acids. CDR3 DNA sequence: TGTGCCAGCAGCCCAAACCCCGGGTCCGGAAACACCATATATTTT. Its translation is CASSPNPGSGNTIYF.

A few counts support this clonotype. The chain has TRBV20-1 and TRBJ1-2, with D uncertain. The CDR3 extends over 14 amino acids. Germline V CDR1 and CDR2: DFQATT, SNEGSKA (reference sequence). V was cut by 0 bases and J by 2 bases, with 10 bases left in between. Here the CDR3 reads CSARDQWRNYGYTF. DNA for the CDR3: TGCAGTGCTAGAGATCAGTGGAGGAACTATGGCTACACCTTC.

J is TRBJ2-7 and V is TRBV5-5; D perhaps matches TRBD2 (5 bases). The germline CDR1 and CDR2 sequences are SGHKS and YYEKEE (reference sequence). V was cut by 5 bases and J by 0 bases, with 12 bases left in between. The CDR3 extends over 14 amino acids. CDR3 bases: TGTGCCAGCAGACGGCGGGTTTCCTCCTACGAGCAGTACTTC. Translation: CASRRRVSSYEQYF.

This clonotype occurred a few times. The chain combines TRBV18 with TRBJ2-1; 9 bases agree with TRBD1. V lost 3 bases, J lost 5 bases, and 5 bases stayed unmatched. Germline CDR1 KGHSH, CDR2 LQKENI. This CDR3 contains 15 residues. Written as DNA, the CDR3 is TGTGCCAGCTCACCCCTTGGGACAGGGAACAATGAGCAGTTCTTC. Its protein is CASSPLGTGNNEQFF.

This clonotype was seen many times. The rearrangement links TRBV18 to TRBJ2-3; D may be TRBD2 (5 bases). V lost 4 bases and J 1 base, leaving 12 bases between the germline ends. Looked up from germline, CDR1 is KGHSH and CDR2 is LQKENI. This CDR3 comprises 15 residues. The CDR3 protein is CASSLTGSRTDTQYF. In nucleotides, the CDR3 is TGTGCCAGCTCACTCACGGGAAGCCGCACAGATACGCAGTATTTT.

This clonotype has more than one count but fewer than ten. The genes are TRBV20-1 and TRBJ2-3, with D perhaps TRBD2 (5 bases). V dropped 5 bases and J dropped 1 base, with 13 bases sitting between them. Germline CDR1 and CDR2: DFQATT and SNEGSKA (reference sequence). CDR3 length: 14 amino acids. The CDR3 region has the DNA TGCAGTGCTCTCCCGGGGTCCCGCACAGATACGCAGTATTTT. This codes for CSALPGSRTDTQYF.

This clonotype turned up a few times. The chain couples TRBV21-1 to TRBJ2-7; TRBD2, the table's D call, was not compared with the DNA. TRBV21-1 is deemed a pseudogene. The CDR3 has 16 residues. The CDR3 DNA reads as TGTGCCAGCAGCAAAGTAGGCCTAGCGGGAGAGATCGAGCAGTACTTC. It encodes CASSKVGLAGEIEQYF.

This clonotype came up a few times. The chain joins TRBV6-2 or TRBV6-3 to TRBJ2-7; 9 nucleotides match TRBD1. Trimming cost V 6 bases and J 3 bases; bases outside gene matches: 6. Germline-derived CDR1 and CDR2 are MNHEY and SVGEGT. The CDR3 length is 14 residues. The CDR3 region has the DNA TGTGCCAGCAGAAGGACAGGGGCGGACTACGAGCAGTACTTC. Protein product: CASRRTGADYEQYF.

Note on this clonotype: A much larger clone lies a single base off, so this may be a read error. DNA for the CDR3: TGTGCCAGCAGTTGTGGGGCCAACGTCCTGACTTTC. Its translation: CASSCGANVLTF. This chain connects TRBV6-6 to TRBJ2-6; D gene ambiguous. The CDR3 has 12 residues. Germline loops: CDR1 MNHNY, CDR2 SVGAGI (reference sequence). Trimming took 4 bases from V and 3 from J, leaving 1 base between them.

This clonotype was seen only a few times. The rearrangement joins TRBV30 to TRBJ1-2; D not resolved. Germline-derived CDR1 and CDR2 are GTSNPN and SVGIG (reference sequence). V lost 0 bases and J 6 bases, leaving 14 bases between the germline ends. The CDR3 runs 14 residues. CDR3 sequence reads: CAWSVTRVGDGYTF. The CDR3, as DNA: TGTGCCTGGAGTGTCACACGCGTGGGAGATGGCTACACCTTC.

V usage is TRBV20-1 and J usage is TRBJ1-5; D perhaps matches TRBD1 (5 bases). The germline V gene encodes CDR1 DFQATT and CDR2 SNEGSKA (reference sequence). CDR3 length: 15 residues. Between the trimmed V and J ends, which lost 6 bases and 4 bases, there was a span of 19 bases. The DNA for the CDR3 is TGCAGTGCCATAAGCGGGGGGAGAGGGAATCAGCCCCAGCATTTT. Translating gives CSAISGGRGNQPQHF.

This clonotype was found a few times. The rearrangement links TRBV3-1 to TRBJ1-2; 7 bases agree with TRBD1. Germline assignment: CDR1 LGHDT and CDR2 YNNKEL (reference sequence). The CDR3 sequence is 16 residues long. J was trimmed by 4 bases and V by 1 base; bases with no gene match: 9. The DNA of the CDR3 is TGTGCCAGCAGCCAAGGCGGAGGGGACAGACCCTATGGCTACACCTTC. This codes for CASSQGGGDRPYGYTF.

This clonotype came up a few times. The chain recombines TRBV24-1 with TRBJ2-6; 11 bases align to TRBD1. Germline values: CDR1 KGHDR, CDR2 SFDVKD. With 7 bases clipped from V and 1 base from J, the junction kept 11 bases outside the gene matches. The CDR3 covers 19 residues. This CDR3 is CATSQPRTGGGSGANVLTF. Here the CDR3 DNA reads TGTGCCACCAGCCAACCGAGGACAGGGGGCGGGTCTGGGGCCAACGTCCTGACTTTC.

The rearrangement links TRBV5-1 to TRBJ2-3; weak D call: TRBD1 (6 bases). The CDR3 loop spans 14 amino acids. Per the germline V gene, CDR1 is SGHRS and CDR2 is YFSETQ. Trimming removed 6 bases at V and 0 bases at J, with 11 bases between. The CDR3 DNA is TGCGCCAGCACCACAGGGCGAAGCACAGATACGCAGTATTTT. Translated, it gives CASTTGRSTDTQYF. The full variable domain, with the rest looked up from reference TRBV5-1 and TRBJ2-3, is KAGVTQTPRYLIKTRGQQVTLSCSPISGHRSVSWYQQTPGQGLQFLFEYFSETQRNKGNFPGRFSGRQFSNSRSEMNVSTLELGDSALYLCASTTGRSTDTQYFGPGTRLTVL.

This chain connects TRBV20-1 to TRBJ1-5; TRBD1 is a possible D gene (5 bases). This CDR3 is 16 amino acids long. The ends were cut back, 0 bases at V and 6 bases at J, with 18 bases in the middle. Per germline, CDR1 DFQATT and CDR2 SNEGSKA (reference sequence). CDR3: CSARDETWQGSQPQHF. Written as DNA, the CDR3 is TGCAGTGCTAGAGATGAAACATGGCAGGGATCTCAGCCCCAGCATTTT.

The chain couples TRBV5-1 to TRBJ2-5, with 11 nucleotides matching TRBD1. J was trimmed by 4 bases and V by 5 bases; bases with no gene match: 10. CDR1 is SGHRS, CDR2 YFSETQ, per germline. The CDR3 runs to 16 residues. CDR3 protein: CASSLAGTGGGETQYF. CDR3 DNA: TGCGCCAGCAGTCTGGCTGGGACAGGGGGAGGAGAGACCCAGTACTTC.

This clonotype was recorded a few times. The gene calls are TRBV5-1 and TRBJ2-1; 7 bases align to TRBD2. Trimming at V came to 0 bases and at J to 1 base, leaving 4 bases not matched to a gene. CDR1 is SGHRS, CDR2 YFSETQ, per germline. CDR3 length: 16 amino acids. The CDR3 DNA follows: TGCGCCAGCAGCTTGGTGCTAGCGGCTTCCTACAATGAGCAGTTCTTC. It yields the protein CASSLVLAASYNEQFF.

This clonotype has only a few counts. V usage is TRBV20-1 and J usage is TRBJ2-3; the D gene is possibly TRBD2 (6 bases). CDR1 and CDR2 from the germline V gene are DFQATT and SNEGSKA (reference sequence). The V gene lost 1 base and the J gene lost 6 bases, with 17 bases spanning the gap. The CDR3 runs to 15 residues. CDR3 region: CSARVPGLDPDTQYF. CDR3 DNA sequence: TGCAGTGCTAGAGTACCGGGACTCGACCCGGATACGCAGTATTTT.

This chain connects TRBV6-2 or TRBV6-3 to TRBJ1-5; the match to TRBD1 covers 7 bases. The CDR3 consists of 18 residues. Trimming took 1 base from V and 4 from J; bases not matched to a gene: 13. Germline CDR1 MNHEY, CDR2 SVGEGT. CDR3 in DNA: TGTGCCAGCAGTTACTTCTATTCGGGGGACAGACCGAATCAGCCCCAGCATTTT. Translation: CASSYFYSGDRPNQPQHF.

This clonotype was detected only a few times. The chain links TRBV6-1 to TRBJ1-5; 10 positions match TRBD1. The germline V gene encodes CDR1 MNHNS and CDR2 SASEGT. This CDR3 has 15 residues. The ends lost 6 bases at V and 6 bases at J; junction bases unmatched: 8. As DNA, the CDR3 is TGTGCCAGCAGGCCTCTGACAGGGGGCGGTCAGCCCCAGCATTTT. Its protein product is CASRPLTGGGQPQHF.

The CDR3 sequence: CASSLSDQETQYF. CDR3 sequence (DNA): TGCGCCAGCAGCTTGTCCGATCAAGAGACCCAGTACTTC. The genes are TRBV5-1 and TRBJ2-5; no clear D gene. Looked up from germline, CDR1 is SGHRS and CDR2 is YFSETQ. CDR3 size: 13 residues. V shed 1 base and J shed 2 bases, with 6 bases lying between them.

The chain links TRBV5-6 to TRBJ2-1; possibly TRBD2 for D (6 bases). This CDR3 contains 14 residues. Germline CDR1 is SGHDT and CDR2 is YYEEEE. Trimming removed 4 bases from V and 4 bases from J, with 12 bases in between. This CDR3 reads CASSAGPPYNEQFF. The CDR3 DNA follows: TGTGCCAGCAGCGCGGGACCACCGTACAATGAGCAGTTCTTC. Based on the CDR3 plus reference TRBV5-6 and TRBJ2-1, the full variable domain is DAGVTQSPTHLIKTRGQQVTLRCSPKSGHDTVSWYQQALGQGPQFIFQYYEEEERQRGNFPDRFSGHQFPNYSSELNVNALLLGDSALYLCASSAGPPYNEQFFGPGTRLTVL.